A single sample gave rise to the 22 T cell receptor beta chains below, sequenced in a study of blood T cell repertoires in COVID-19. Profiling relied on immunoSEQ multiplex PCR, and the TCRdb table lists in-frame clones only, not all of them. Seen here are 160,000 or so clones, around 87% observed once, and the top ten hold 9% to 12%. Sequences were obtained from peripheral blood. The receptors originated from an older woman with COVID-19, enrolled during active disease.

CDR3 loop: CATSSYRAGNTGELFF. The CDR3 DNA is TGTGCCACCAGCAGCTACAGGGCTGGGAACACCGGGGAGCTGTTTTTT. The chain links TRBV15 to TRBJ2-2; tentatively, D is TRBD1 (6 bases). The germline V gene encodes CDR1 LNHNV and CDR2 YYDKDF (reference sequence). The CDR3 is made up of 16 amino acids. The V end was cut by 3 bases, the J end by 1 base, with 12 bases between. Looking up the rest from reference TRBV15 and TRBJ2-2 gives the full variable domain: DAMVIQNPRYQVTQFGKPVTLSCSQTLNHNVMYWYQQKSSQAPKLLFHYYDKDFNNEADTPDNFQSRRPNTSFCFLDIRSPGLGDTAMYLCATSSYRAGNTGELFFGEGSRLTVL.

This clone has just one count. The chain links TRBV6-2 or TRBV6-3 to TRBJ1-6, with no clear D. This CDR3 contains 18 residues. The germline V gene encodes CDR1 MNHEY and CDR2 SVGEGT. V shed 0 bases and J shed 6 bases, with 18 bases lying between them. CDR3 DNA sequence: TGTGCCAGCAGTTACTCTCGGGGAGCAGCCTCATTTAATTCACCCCTCCACTTT. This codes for CASSYSRGAASFNSPLHF.

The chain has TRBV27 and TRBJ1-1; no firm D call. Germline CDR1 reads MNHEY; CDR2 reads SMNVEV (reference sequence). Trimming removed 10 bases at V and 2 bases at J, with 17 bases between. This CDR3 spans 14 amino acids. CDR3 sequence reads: CATPWYILNTEAFF. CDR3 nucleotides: TGTGCCACCCCCTGGTACATCCTCAACACTGAAGCTTTCTTT.

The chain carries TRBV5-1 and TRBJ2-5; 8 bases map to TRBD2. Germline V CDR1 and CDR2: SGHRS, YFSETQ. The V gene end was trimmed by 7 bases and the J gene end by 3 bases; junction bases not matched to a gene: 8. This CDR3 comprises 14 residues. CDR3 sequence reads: CASSVEAGEETQYF. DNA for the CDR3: TGCGCCAGCTCCGTAGAAGCGGGGGAAGAGACCCAGTACTTC.

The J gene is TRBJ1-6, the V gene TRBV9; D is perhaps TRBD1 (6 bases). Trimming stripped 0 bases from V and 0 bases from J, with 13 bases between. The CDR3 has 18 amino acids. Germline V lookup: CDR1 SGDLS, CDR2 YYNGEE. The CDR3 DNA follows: TGTGCCAGCAGCGTAGATCTTCAGGACAGCTCCTATAATTCACCCCTCCACTTT. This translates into CASSVDLQDSSYNSPLHF.

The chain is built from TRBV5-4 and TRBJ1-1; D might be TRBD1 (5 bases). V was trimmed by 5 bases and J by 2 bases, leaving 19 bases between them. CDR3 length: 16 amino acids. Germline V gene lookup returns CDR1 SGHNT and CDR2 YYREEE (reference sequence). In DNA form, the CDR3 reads TGTGCCAGCAGAAGCCCCGAGGGGCGGGGTAACACTGAAGCTTTCTTT. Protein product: CASRSPEGRGNTEAFF. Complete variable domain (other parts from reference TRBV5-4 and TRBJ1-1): ETGVTQSPTHLIKTRGQQVTLRCSSQSGHNTVSWYQQALGQGPQFIFQYYREEENGRGNFPPRFSGLQFPNYSSELNVNALELDDSALYLCASRSPEGRGNTEAFFGQGTRLTVV.

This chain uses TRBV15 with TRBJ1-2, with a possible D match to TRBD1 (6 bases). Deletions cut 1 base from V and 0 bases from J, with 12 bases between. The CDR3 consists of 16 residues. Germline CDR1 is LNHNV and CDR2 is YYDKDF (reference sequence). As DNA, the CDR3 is TGTGCCACCAGCAGAGGAGGACAGTTAGCTAACTATGGCTACACCTTC. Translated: CATSRGGQLANYGYTF.

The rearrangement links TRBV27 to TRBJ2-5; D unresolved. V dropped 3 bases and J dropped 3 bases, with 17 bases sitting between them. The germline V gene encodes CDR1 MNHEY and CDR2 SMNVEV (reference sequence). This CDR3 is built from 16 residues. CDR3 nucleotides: TGTGCCAGCAGTTTCCCCTTGGGCAGCCAGAAAGAGACCCAGTACTTC. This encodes CASSFPLGSQKETQYF.

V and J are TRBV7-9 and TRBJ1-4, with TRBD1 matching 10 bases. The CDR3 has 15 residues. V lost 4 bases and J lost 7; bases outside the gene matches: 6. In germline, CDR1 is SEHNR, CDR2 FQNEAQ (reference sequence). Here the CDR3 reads CASSSTGGFGEKLFF. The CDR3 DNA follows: TGTGCCAGCAGCTCGACAGGGGGCTTCGGTGAAAAACTGTTTTTT.

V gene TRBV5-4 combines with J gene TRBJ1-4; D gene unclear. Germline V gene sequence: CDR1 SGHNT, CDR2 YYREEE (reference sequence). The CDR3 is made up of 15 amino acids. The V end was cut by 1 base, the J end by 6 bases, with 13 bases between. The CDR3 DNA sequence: TGTGCCAGCAGCTTGTCCTCGGGATTAGATGAAAAACTGTTTTTT. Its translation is CASSLSSGLDEKLFF.

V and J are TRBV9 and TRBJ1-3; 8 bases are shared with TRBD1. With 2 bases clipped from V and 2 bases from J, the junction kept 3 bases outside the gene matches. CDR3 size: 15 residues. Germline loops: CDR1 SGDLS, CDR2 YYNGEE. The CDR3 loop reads CASSVRTGTGNTIYF. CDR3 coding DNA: TGTGCCAGCAGCGTCCGGACAGGGACTGGAAACACCATATATTTT.

The CDR3 DNA reads as TGCGCCAGCAGCTTGTGGGCAGGCCCAACCTACGAGCAGTACTTC. This translates into CASSLWAGPTYEQYF. V usage is TRBV5-1 and J usage is TRBJ2-7; D not certain. This CDR3 has 15 amino acids. Trimming stripped 1 base from V and 2 bases from J, with 13 bases between. Germline CDR1 and CDR2: SGHRS and YFSETQ.

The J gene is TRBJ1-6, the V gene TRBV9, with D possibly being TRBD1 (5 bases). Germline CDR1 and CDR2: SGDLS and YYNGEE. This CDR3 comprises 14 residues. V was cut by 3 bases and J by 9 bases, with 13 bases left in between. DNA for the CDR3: TGTGCCAGCAGCGCTGGGGACTCATTTTCACCCCTCCACTTT. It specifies CASSAGDSFSPLHF.

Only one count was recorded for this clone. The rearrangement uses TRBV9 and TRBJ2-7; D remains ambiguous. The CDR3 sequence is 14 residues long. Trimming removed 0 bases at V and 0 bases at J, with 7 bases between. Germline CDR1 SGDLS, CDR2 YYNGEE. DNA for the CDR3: TGTGCCAGCAGCGTAGCACTGAGCTCCTACGAGCAGTACTTC. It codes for CASSVALSSYEQYF.

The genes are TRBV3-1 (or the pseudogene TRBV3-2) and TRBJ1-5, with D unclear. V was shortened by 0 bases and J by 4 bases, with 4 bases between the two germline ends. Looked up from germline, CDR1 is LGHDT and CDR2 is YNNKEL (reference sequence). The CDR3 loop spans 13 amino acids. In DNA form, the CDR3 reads TGTGCCAGCAGCCAAGATAAAAATCAGCCCCAGCATTTT. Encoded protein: CASSQDKNQPQHF.

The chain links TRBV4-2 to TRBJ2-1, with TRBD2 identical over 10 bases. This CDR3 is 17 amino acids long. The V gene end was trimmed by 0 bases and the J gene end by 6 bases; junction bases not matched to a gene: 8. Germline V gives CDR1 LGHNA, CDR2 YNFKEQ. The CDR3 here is CASSQDGWLAGVNEQFF. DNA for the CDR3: TGTGCCAGCAGCCAAGATGGGTGGCTAGCGGGGGTCAATGAGCAGTTCTTC.

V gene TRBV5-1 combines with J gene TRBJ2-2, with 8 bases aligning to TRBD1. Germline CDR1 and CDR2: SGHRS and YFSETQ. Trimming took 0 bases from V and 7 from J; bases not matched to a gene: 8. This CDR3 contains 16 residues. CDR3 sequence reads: CASSLEAGGTGGELFF. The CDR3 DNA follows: TGCGCCAGCAGCTTGGAGGCAGGGGGCACGGGCGGGGAGCTGTTTTTT.

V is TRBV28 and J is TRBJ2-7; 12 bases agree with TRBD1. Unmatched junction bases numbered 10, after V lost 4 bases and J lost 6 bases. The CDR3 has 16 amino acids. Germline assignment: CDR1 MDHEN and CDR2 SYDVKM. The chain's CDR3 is CASSSGTGGPRVEQYF. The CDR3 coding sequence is TGTGCCAGCAGTTCCGGGACAGGGGGCCCTCGGGTCGAGCAGTACTTC.

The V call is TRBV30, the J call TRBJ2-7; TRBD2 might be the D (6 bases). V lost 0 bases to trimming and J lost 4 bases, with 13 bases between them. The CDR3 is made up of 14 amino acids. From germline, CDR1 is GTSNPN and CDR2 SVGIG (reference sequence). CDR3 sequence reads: CAWSVLPRGYEQYF. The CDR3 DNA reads TGTGCCTGGAGTGTCCTTCCCCGGGGGTACGAGCAGTACTTC.

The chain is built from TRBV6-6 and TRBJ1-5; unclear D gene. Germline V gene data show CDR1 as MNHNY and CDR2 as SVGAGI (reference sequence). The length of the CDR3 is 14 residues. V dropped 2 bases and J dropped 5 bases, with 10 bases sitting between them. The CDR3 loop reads CASSYKISDQPQHF. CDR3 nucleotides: TGTGCCAGCAGTTACAAGATCTCAGATCAGCCCCAGCATTTT.

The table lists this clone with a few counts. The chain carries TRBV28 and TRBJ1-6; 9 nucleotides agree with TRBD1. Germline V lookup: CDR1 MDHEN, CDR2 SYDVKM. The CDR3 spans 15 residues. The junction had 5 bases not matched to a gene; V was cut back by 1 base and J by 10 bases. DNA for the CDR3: TGTGCCAGCAGTTTATCCGACAGGGGGAGCTCACCCCTCCACTTT. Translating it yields CASSLSDRGSSPLHF.

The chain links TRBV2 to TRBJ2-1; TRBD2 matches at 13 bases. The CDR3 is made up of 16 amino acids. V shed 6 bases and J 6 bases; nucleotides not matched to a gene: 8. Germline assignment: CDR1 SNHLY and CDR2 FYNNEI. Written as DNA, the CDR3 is TGTGCCAGCAGAGTTCGGACTAGCGGGGGTTCCAATGAGCAGTTCTTC. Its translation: CASRVRTSGGSNEQFF.